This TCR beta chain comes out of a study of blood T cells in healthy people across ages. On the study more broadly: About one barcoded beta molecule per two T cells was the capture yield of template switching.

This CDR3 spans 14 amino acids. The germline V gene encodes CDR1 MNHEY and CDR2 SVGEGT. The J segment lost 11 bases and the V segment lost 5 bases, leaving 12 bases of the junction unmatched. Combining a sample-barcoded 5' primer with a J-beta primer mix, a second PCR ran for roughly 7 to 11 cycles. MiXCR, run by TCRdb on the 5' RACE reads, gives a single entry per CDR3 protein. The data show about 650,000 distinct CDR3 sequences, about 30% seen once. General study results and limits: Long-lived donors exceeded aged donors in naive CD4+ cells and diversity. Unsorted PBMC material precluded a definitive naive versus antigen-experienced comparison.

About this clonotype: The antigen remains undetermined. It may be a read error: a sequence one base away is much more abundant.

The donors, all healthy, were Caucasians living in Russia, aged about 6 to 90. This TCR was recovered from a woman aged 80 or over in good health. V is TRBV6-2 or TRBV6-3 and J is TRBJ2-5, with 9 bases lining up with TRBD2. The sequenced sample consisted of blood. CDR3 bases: TGTGCCAGCAGTGGATCCGGGACTAGCTTTGTGCAGTACTTC. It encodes CASSGSGTSFVQYF.